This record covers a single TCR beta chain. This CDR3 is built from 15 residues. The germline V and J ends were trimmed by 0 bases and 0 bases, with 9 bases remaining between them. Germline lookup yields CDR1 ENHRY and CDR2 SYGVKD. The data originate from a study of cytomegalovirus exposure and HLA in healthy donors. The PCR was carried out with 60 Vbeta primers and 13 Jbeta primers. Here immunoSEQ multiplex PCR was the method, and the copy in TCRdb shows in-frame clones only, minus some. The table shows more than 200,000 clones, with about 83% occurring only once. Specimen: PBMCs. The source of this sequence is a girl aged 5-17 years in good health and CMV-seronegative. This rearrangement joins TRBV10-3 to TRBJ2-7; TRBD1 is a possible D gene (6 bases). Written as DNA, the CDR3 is TGTGCCATCAGTGAGTCGGACAGATTCTCCTACGAGCAGTACTTC. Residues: CAISESDRFSYEQYF.